These 29 T cell receptor beta chains share one sample of origin, sequenced in a study of T cell responses to AZD1222 COVID-19 vaccine. The data were produced by immunoSEQ multiplex PCR, yet TCRdb's version contains in-frame clones alone and is incomplete. Seen here are roughly 120,000 clones, around 93% observed once, and the top ten hold 2.9%. Specimen: peripheral blood, collected 28 days after the second AZD1222 dose. The origin of the receptors is an adult who received the AZD1222 COVID-19 vaccine.

The chain carries TRBV11-2 and TRBJ1-6, with D unresolved. V lost 1 base to trimming and J lost 7 bases, with 14 bases between them. The CDR3 runs 16 residues. Germline CDR1 reads SGHAT; CDR2 reads FQNNGV. DNA of the CDR3: TGTGCCAGCAGCTTAGCGTACAAACGAAACAATTCACCCCTCCACTTT. This encodes CASSLAYKRNNSPLHF.

The chain has TRBV5-6 and TRBJ2-1; TRBD2 is a possible D gene (6 bases). CDR3 length equals 16 residues. The V end was cut by 0 bases, the J end by 3 bases, with 13 bases between. Germline V gives CDR1 SGHDT, CDR2 YYEEEE. The CDR3, as DNA: TGTGCCAGCAGCTTGGCTGGCGGGAAGGTCTACAATGAGCAGTTCTTC. It encodes CASSLAGGKVYNEQFF.

The chain uses TRBV27 and TRBJ1-6; tentatively, D is TRBD1 (5 bases). From germline, CDR1 is MNHEY and CDR2 SMNVEV (reference sequence). CDR3 length equals 14 residues. The V gene lost 5 bases and the J gene lost 7 bases, with 12 bases spanning the gap. The CDR3 here is CASSRDRVNSPLHF. The CDR3, as DNA: TGTGCCAGCAGTAGAGACAGAGTCAATTCACCCCTCCACTTT.

This chain links TRBV5-1 with TRBJ2-1; 9 nucleotides line up with TRBD2. V was pared by 0 bases and J by 8 bases, with 6 bases of the junction left unmatched. Germline assignment: CDR1 SGHRS and CDR2 YFSETQ. The CDR3 contains 15 residues. The CDR3 region is CASSLVAGGNDEQFF. CDR3 in DNA: TGCGCCAGCAGCTTGGTGGCGGGAGGGAATGATGAGCAGTTCTTC.

The chain is built from TRBV5-6 and TRBJ1-2; D gene ambiguous. The germline gives CDR1 SGHDT, CDR2 YYEEEE. V was cut by 6 bases and J by 4 bases, with 19 bases left in between. The CDR3 totals 15 residues. CDR3 loop: CASNPAGSSVYGYTF. CDR3 DNA sequence: TGTGCCAGCAACCCCGCCGGGAGCTCAGTCTATGGCTACACCTTC. Filled out from reference TRBV5-6 and TRBJ1-2, the complete variable domain reads DAGVTQSPTHLIKTRGQQVTLRCSPKSGHDTVSWYQQALGQGPQFIFQYYEEEERQRGNFPDRFSGHQFPNYSSELNVNALLLGDSALYLCASNPAGSSVYGYTFGSGTRLTVV.

The rearrangement links TRBV7-2 to TRBJ2-3, with 10 bases matching TRBD2. After removal of 0 bases from V and 2 bases from J, the junction contained 14 bases not matched to a gene. Germline CDR1 SGHTA, CDR2 FQGNSA. The CDR3 has 20 amino acids. CDR3 residues: CASSLAPWTSGLNFTDTQYF. Written as DNA, the CDR3 is TGTGCCAGCAGCTTAGCTCCCTGGACTAGCGGCCTGAACTTCACAGATACGCAGTATTTT.

This chain uses TRBV5-8 with TRBJ1-1, with a weak D call TRBD1 (6 bases). The CDR3 extends over 16 amino acids. The V gene's germline CDR1 is SGHTS and CDR2 YDEGEE. Trimming left V 0 bases short and J 10 bases short, with 22 bases between. CDR3 residues: CASSLVQGPGTLRAFF. The CDR3 coding sequence is TGTGCCAGCAGCTTGGTTCAGGGGCCCGGTACACTTCGAGCTTTCTTT. The full variable domain, in which reference TRBV5-8 and TRBJ1-1 provide the parts outside the CDR3, is EAGVTQSPTHLIKTRGQQATLRCSPISGHTSVYWYQQALGLGLQFLLWYDEGEERNRGNFPPRFSGRQFPNYSSELNVNALELEDSALYLCASSLVQGPGTLRAFFGQGTRLTVV.

The chain recombines TRBV6-4 with TRBJ1-1; the match to TRBD1 covers 7 bases. This CDR3 has 13 amino acids. Germline-derived CDR1 and CDR2 are MRHNA and SNTAGT. V trimming: 3 bases; J trimming: 11 bases; junction bases outside the gene matches: 9. The CDR3 nucleotides are TGTGCCAGCAGTGAACAGGGGACGTCTGGGGCTTTCTTT. Protein sequence: CASSEQGTSGAFF.

The sample holds a few counts of this clone. V usage is TRBV6-6 and J usage is TRBJ2-7; TRBD1 aligns across 7 bases. V lost 2 bases and J lost 5; bases outside the gene matches: 3. Germline loops: CDR1 MNHNY, CDR2 SVGAGI (reference sequence). The CDR3 contains 13 residues. CDR3 bases: TGTGCCAGCAGTTACGACAGGGCCGACGAGCAGTACTTC. Its protein is CASSYDRADEQYF.

The gene calls are TRBV19 and TRBJ1-2; D is possibly TRBD1 (5 bases). The CDR3 is 17 amino acids. Trimming left V 5 bases short and J 4 bases short, with 23 bases between. Germline-derived CDR1 and CDR2 are LNHDA and SQIVND (reference sequence). CDR3 region: CASSPRQRGAISYGYTF. CDR3 DNA: TGTGCCAGTAGTCCCCGACAGAGGGGCGCCATCTCCTATGGCTACACCTTC.

This chain links TRBV5-1 with TRBJ1-2, with 8 nucleotides matching TRBD1. Germline CDR1 and CDR2: SGHRS and YFSETQ. CDR3 length equals 15 residues. Trimming cost V 3 bases and J 3 bases; bases outside gene matches: 7. CDR3 loop: CASSSWTGLDYGYTF. The CDR3 bases are TGCGCCAGCAGCTCCTGGACAGGGCTCGACTATGGCTACACCTTC.

The chain is built from TRBV24-1 and TRBJ2-1, with 7 bases that match TRBD2. Germline CDR1 is KGHDR and CDR2 is SFDVKD. CDR3 size: 13 residues. The V and J ends lost 6 bases and 3 bases, in that order; junction bases with no gene match: 1. The CDR3 spells CATSIAGYNEQFF. CDR3 nucleotides: TGTGCCACCAGTATAGCGGGCTACAATGAGCAGTTCTTC.

This clone came up a few times. This rearrangement joins TRBV12-2 to TRBJ2-1; TRBD2 is the table's D call, not checked against the DNA. TRBV12-2 has pseudogene status. The CDR3 spans 15 residues. The CDR3 nucleotides are TGTGCAAGGGGGGTGGGAGGCCCCTCCTACAATGAGCAGTTCTTC. Protein sequence: CARGVGGPSYNEQFF.

The chain carries TRBV6-5 and TRBJ1-1; D gene ambiguous. There are 13 residues in the CDR3. V dropped 8 bases and J dropped 4 bases, with 14 bases sitting between them. The germline CDR1 and CDR2 sequences are MNHEY and SVGAGI. CDR3 nucleotides: TGTGCCAGCGGGAAGACATTAGGCACTGAAGCTTTCTTT. Translation: CASGKTLGTEAFF.

The chain combines TRBV5-1 with TRBJ2-5, with D perhaps matching TRBD2 (5 bases). V lost 0 bases, J lost 5 bases, and 8 bases lay in between. Germline CDR1 SGHRS, CDR2 YFSETQ. This CDR3 spans 13 amino acids. CDR3 residues: CASSLASPETQYF. DNA for the CDR3: TGCGCCAGCAGCTTGGCTAGCCCGGAGACCCAGTACTTC.

The rearrangement links TRBV18 to TRBJ1-5, with D maybe TRBD1 (6 bases). V lost 2 bases and J 0 bases, leaving 8 bases between the germline ends. Germline assignment: CDR1 KGHSH and CDR2 LQKENI. There are 15 residues in the CDR3. The CDR3 sequence is CASSPDRLSNQPQHF. Written as DNA, the CDR3 is TGTGCCAGCTCACCAGACAGGCTTAGCAATCAGCCCCAGCATTTT.

V usage is TRBV20-1 and J usage is TRBJ1-2, with unresolved D. The CDR3 sequence is 13 residues long. The germline CDR1 and CDR2 sequences are DFQATT and SNEGSKA (reference sequence). Trimming took 3 bases from V and 8 from J, leaving 16 bases between them. CDR3 DNA: TGCAGTGCTAGTATGGATTCGAGTGGCGGCTACACCTTC. Translated, it gives CSASMDSSGGYTF.

CDR3 DNA: TGCGCCAGCAGCTTGGCCGTCAGTAGTGAAAAACTGTTTTTT. Protein: CASSLAVSSEKLFF. The chain couples TRBV5-1 to TRBJ1-4; D is unresolved. This CDR3 region has 14 residues. Trimming left V 0 bases short and J 7 bases short, with 10 bases between. Looked up from germline, CDR1 is SGHRS and CDR2 is YFSETQ.

This clone has just one count. This CDR3 reads CASSPGGGTDTQYF. DNA for the CDR3: TGCGCCAGCAGCCCCGGCGGGGGTACAGATACGCAGTATTTT. V and J are TRBV4-1 and TRBJ2-3, with TRBD2 matching 7 bases. CDR1 and CDR2 (germline): MGHRA, YSYEKL. V gave up 4 bases and J gave up 3 bases; unmatched junction bases: 4. The CDR3 loop spans 14 amino acids.

The chain couples TRBV3-1 (or the pseudogene TRBV3-2) to TRBJ2-3, with unresolved D. Germline CDR1 LGHDT, CDR2 YNNKEL (reference sequence). The CDR3 spans 13 residues. The germline V and J ends were trimmed by 2 bases and 7 bases, with 10 bases remaining between them. The CDR3 coding sequence is TGTGCCAGCAGCCAACCTATTTTACATACGCAGTATTTT. It is translated as CASSQPILHTQYF.

The gene calls are TRBV13 and TRBJ1-5, with 7 bases identical to TRBD1. V was clipped by 5 bases and J by 4 bases; unmatched bases: 5. This CDR3 has 14 residues. Germline-derived CDR1 and CDR2 are PRHDT and FYEKMQ (reference sequence). DNA of the CDR3: TGTGCCAGCAGCCAGGGACAGCCAAATCAGCCCCAGCATTTT. Translating gives CASSQGQPNQPQHF.

This clone was picked up one time. This rearrangement joins TRBV3-1 (or the pseudogene TRBV3-2) to TRBJ1-1; 8 nucleotides align to TRBD1. This CDR3 spans 15 amino acids. Germline CDR1 is LGHDT and CDR2 is YNNKEL (reference sequence). V lost 4 bases and J lost 1; bases outside the gene matches: 5. CDR3 residues: CASSPRQGWNTEAFF. CDR3 nucleotides: TGTGCCAGCAGCCCGCGACAGGGGTGGAACACTGAAGCTTTCTTT.

This clone was seen a single time. The rearrangement links TRBV5-1 to TRBJ2-5; either TRBD1 or TRBD2 may fit D (5 bases each). The germline V gene has CDR1 SGHRS and CDR2 YFSETQ. The germline V and J ends were trimmed by 0 bases and 2 bases, with 14 bases remaining between them. The CDR3 length is 16 residues. CDR3 region: CASSLVPRGGQETQYF. CDR3 in DNA: TGCGCCAGCAGCTTGGTTCCTCGGGGCGGACAAGAGACCCAGTACTTC.

The chain has TRBV2 and TRBJ2-1; tentative D call: TRBD2 (6 bases). Trimming took off 2 bases at V and 8 bases at J, with 13 bases between the two ends. The CDR3 consists of 14 residues. Germline V lookup: CDR1 SNHLY, CDR2 FYNNEI. This chain's CDR3 is CASSESGVTYEQFF. In DNA form, the CDR3 reads TGTGCCAGCAGTGAATCGGGGGTGACCTATGAGCAGTTCTTC.

This chain connects TRBV4-1 to TRBJ1-2; TRBD1 aligns across 12 bases. This CDR3 is 15 amino acids long. Germline V gene data show CDR1 as MGHRA and CDR2 as YSYEKL. After removal of 3 bases from V and 5 bases from J, the junction contained 4 bases not matched to a gene. DNA for the CDR3: TGCGCCAGCAGCCAGGGACAGGGGGCGAAGTATGGCTACACCTTC. Translation: CASSQGQGAKYGYTF.

The rearrangement links TRBV15 to TRBJ2-1, with no clear D. The CDR3 sequence is 11 residues long. The germline V gene has CDR1 LNHNV and CDR2 YYDKDF (reference sequence). V shed 8 bases and J shed 5 bases, with 7 bases lying between them. The chain's CDR3 is CATSRNNEQFF. The CDR3 DNA is TGTGCCACCTCCCGGAACAATGAGCAGTTCTTC.

The V call is TRBV5-1, the J call TRBJ1-2, with a possible D match to TRBD1 (5 bases). Trimming removed 4 bases from V and 5 bases from J, with 12 bases in between. Germline CDR1 is SGHRS and CDR2 is YFSETQ. The CDR3 is 13 residues long. In DNA form, the CDR3 reads TGCGCCAGCAGCATAGACAGTCAGTATGGCTACACCTTC. It encodes CASSIDSQYGYTF.

The rearrangement joins TRBV19 to TRBJ1-5; TRBD1 might be the D (6 bases). Between the trimmed V and J ends, which lost 9 bases and 4 bases, there was a span of 19 bases. The CDR3 extends over 15 amino acids. Germline CDR1 reads LNHDA; CDR2 reads SQIVND (reference sequence). The CDR3 region is CASQAPTGENQPQHF. The CDR3 nucleotides read TGTGCCAGCCAGGCCCCGACAGGAGAAAATCAGCCCCAGCATTTT.

This rearrangement joins TRBV25-1 to TRBJ2-7, with 10 bases aligning to TRBD1. Germline values: CDR1 MGHDK, CDR2 SYGVNS. The CDR3 length is 16 residues. Germline trimming cut 3 bases from V and 7 bases from J; bases unmatched to any gene: 12. The CDR3 DNA sequence: TGTGCCAGCAGTGACCTATCGACAGGGGGCTCGGGAGAGCAGTACTTC. It translates to CASSDLSTGGSGEQYF.